These 14 T cell receptor beta chains share one sample of origin, sequenced in a study of cytomegalovirus exposure and HLA in healthy donors. The study ran its PCR with 60 Vbeta and 13 Jbeta primers. The protocol was immunoSEQ multiplex PCR, while the TCRdb copy is restricted to in-frame clones and leaves out a portion. The data show under 200,000 clones, with about 70% seen just once and 1.5% to 2% held by the top ten. Sample: PBMCs. The receptors here all came from a woman aged 25 to 39 in good health and CMV-seronegative.

The gene calls are TRBV6-5 and TRBJ2-2; the D is unclear. CDR3 length equals 15 residues. Trimming left V 5 bases short and J 4 bases short, with 14 bases between. The germline gives CDR1 MNHEY, CDR2 SVGAGI. The CDR3 is CASSAIAVATGELFF. For the CDR3, the DNA is TGTGCCAGCAGTGCTATAGCAGTTGCCACCGGGGAGCTGTTTTTT.

The chain joins TRBV27 to TRBJ2-7; 10 positions agree with TRBD1. Trimming at V came to 6 bases and at J to 4 bases, leaving 3 bases not matched to a gene. The CDR3 has 13 amino acids. Germline V gene lookup returns CDR1 MNHEY and CDR2 SMNVEV (reference sequence). CDR3 sequence (DNA): TGTGCCAGCAGGGGACAGGGGAGTTACGAGCAGTACTTC. Protein product: CASRGQGSYEQYF.

The CDR3 spells CASSTPGLTDTQYF. DNA for the CDR3: TGTGCCAGCAGCACCCCAGGGCTTACAGATACGCAGTATTTT. The V and J genes are TRBV7-9 and TRBJ2-3; D may be TRBD1 (5 bases). Per germline, CDR1 SEHNR and CDR2 FQNEAQ (reference sequence). There are 14 residues in the CDR3. The ends were cut back, 5 bases at V and 3 bases at J, with 12 bases in the middle.

The chain has TRBV30 and TRBJ2-2, with 11 bases lining up with TRBD1. CDR3 length: 13 residues. Unmatched junction bases numbered 4, after V lost 8 bases and J lost 5 bases. Germline V gene lookup returns CDR1 GTSNPN and CDR2 SVGIG (reference sequence). The CDR3: CAGQGARTGELFF. In DNA, the CDR3 is TGTGCCGGACAGGGGGCAAGGACCGGGGAGCTGTTTTTT.

The chain has TRBV13 and TRBJ1-5; 7 bases match TRBD1. J lost 4 bases, V lost 5 bases, and 5 bases had no gene match. Germline values: CDR1 PRHDT, CDR2 FYEKMQ (reference sequence). The CDR3 is 14 amino acids. CDR3 in DNA: TGTGCCAGCAGCGTCGGGACAGAGAATCAGCCCCAGCATTTT. The encoded protein is CASSVGTENQPQHF.

V and J are TRBV7-6 and TRBJ2-7; 11 bases are shared with TRBD2. Germline V gives CDR1 SGHVS, CDR2 FNYEAQ. V trimming: 2 bases; J trimming: 2 bases; junction bases outside the gene matches: 5. This CDR3 contains 16 residues. As DNA, the CDR3 is TGTGCCAGCAGCTTAATAGGGACTAGCGGACCCTACGAGCAGTACTTC. This encodes CASSLIGTSGPYEQYF.

The chain has TRBV19 and TRBJ2-7; TRBD1 matches 7 bases. The junction had 6 bases not matched to a gene; V was cut back by 4 bases and J by 0 bases. CDR3 size: 15 residues. Per the germline V gene, CDR1 is LNHDA and CDR2 is SQIVND (reference sequence). CDR3 sequence: CASSTGGHISYEQYF. The CDR3 bases are TGTGCCAGTAGTACAGGGGGACACATCTCCTACGAGCAGTACTTC.

This chain uses TRBV18 with TRBJ2-3; D is possibly TRBD2 (5 bases). In germline, CDR1 is KGHSH, CDR2 LQKENI. Trimming took 1 base from V and 7 from J, leaving 18 bases between them. This CDR3 is built from 16 residues. The CDR3 region has the DNA TGTGCCAGCTCACCACTATTGGTAGAGGGTTTTAATACGCAGTATTTT. The encoded protein is CASSPLLVEGFNTQYF.

The V gene is TRBV30, the J gene TRBJ1-4; 9 positions agree with TRBD1. The CDR3 loop spans 15 amino acids. The J segment lost 7 bases and the V segment lost 0 bases, leaving 6 bases of the junction unmatched. Germline CDR1 GTSNPN, CDR2 SVGIG (reference sequence). The CDR3 loop is CAWSVMGQGSEKLFF. CDR3 nucleotide sequence: TGTGCCTGGAGTGTCATGGGACAGGGTTCTGAAAAACTGTTTTTT.

V and J are TRBV7-2 and TRBJ1-5, with TRBD1 as a possible D gene (6 bases). The CDR3 extends over 17 amino acids. V dropped 4 bases and J dropped 8 bases, with 24 bases sitting between them. Germline V CDR1 and CDR2: SGHTA, FQGNSA. Here the CDR3 reads CASSSHNRVLGNEPQHF. The CDR3 DNA reads TGTGCCAGCAGCTCCCATAACAGGGTCCTTGGAAACGAGCCCCAGCATTTT.

This clone was picked up one time. This sequence joins TRBV5-6 and TRBJ2-7; a possible D gene is TRBD1 (5 bases). Germline CDR1 and CDR2: SGHDT and YYEEEE. The CDR3 consists of 13 residues. V dropped 0 bases and J dropped 7 bases, with 11 bases sitting between them. The CDR3 sequence: CASSLGGRREQYF. CDR3 sequence (DNA): TGTGCCAGCAGCTTGGGGGGCCGTCGGGAGCAGTACTTC. Full variable domain (rest looked up from reference TRBV5-6 and TRBJ2-7): DAGVTQSPTHLIKTRGQQVTLRCSPKSGHDTVSWYQQALGQGPQFIFQYYEEEERQRGNFPDRFSGHQFPNYSSELNVNALLLGDSALYLCASSLGGRREQYFGPGTRLTVT.

The chain uses TRBV7-8 and TRBJ1-3; 8 bases match TRBD1. The V gene end was trimmed by 3 bases and the J gene end by 2 bases; junction bases not matched to a gene: 3. The CDR3 has 15 amino acids. The V gene's germline CDR1 is SGHVS and CDR2 FQNEAQ. CDR3 in amino acids: CASSFTGGTGNTIYF. In nucleotides, the CDR3 is TGTGCCAGCAGCTTTACAGGGGGTACTGGAAACACCATATATTTT.

This chain links TRBV27 with TRBJ2-1; TRBD1 might be the D (7 bases). V was clipped by 0 bases and J by 0 bases, with 21 bases between them. This CDR3 is built from 20 residues. From germline, CDR1 is MNHEY and CDR2 SMNVEV (reference sequence). The CDR3 sequence: CASSLSPFSGDSFSYNEQFF. DNA of the CDR3: TGTGCCAGCAGTTTATCACCCTTTTCGGGGGACAGCTTCTCCTACAATGAGCAGTTCTTC.

The V and J genes are TRBV7-9 and TRBJ1-1; 12 nucleotides agree with TRBD1. Unmatched junction bases numbered 6, after V lost 6 bases and J lost 1 base. The V gene's germline CDR1 is SEHNR and CDR2 FQNEAQ (reference sequence). The CDR3 length is 16 residues. CDR3 coding DNA: TGTGCCAGCAGAGAGGGACAGGGGGCCGCGAACACTGAAGCTTTCTTT. It translates to CASREGQGAANTEAFF. The full variable domain, in which reference TRBV7-9 and TRBJ1-1 provide the parts outside the CDR3, is DTGVSQNPRHKITKRGQNVTFRCDPISEHNRLYWYRQTLGQGPEFLTYFQNEAQLEKSRLLSDRFSAERPKGSFSTLEIQRTEQGDSAMYLCASREGQGAANTEAFFGQGTRLTVV.